A selection of T cell receptor beta chains follows, all from one sample in a study of shared T cell receptors in the human thymus. Repertoires were generated with immunoSEQ multiplex PCR, while TCRdb's copy carries only in-frame clones and drops some. The table shows about 660,000 clones, with approximately 88% occurring only once. These same data were also listed under a study on human thymus T cells.

Material for sequencing was thymocytes. Source of these receptors: a boy younger than two with a congenital heart defect. Both conserved end residues are part of each CDR3. D genes are given only for firm matches. The size of a clone is reported for some rows only, either as once, few or many, or as a class for expanded clones.

16	TRBV14	.	TRBD1	TRBJ1-2	CASSQRGRQGNYGYTF	TGTGCCAGCAGCCAAAGGGGCCGACAGGGTAACTATGGCTACACCTTC
18	TRBV27	.	.	TRBJ1-5	CASSLGGVEGLSNQPQHF	TGTGCCAGCAGTTTAGGCGGGGTCGAGGGTTTGAGCAATCAGCCCCAGCATTTT
13	TRBV27	.	.	TRBJ1-5	CASRGGVYQPQHF	TGTGCCAGTCGAGGGGGGGTTTATCAGCCCCAGCATTTT
18	TRBV14	.	TRBD2	TRBJ2-6	CASSQDAREGSGANVLTF	TGTGCCAGCAGCCAAGATGCTCGGGAGGGGTCTGGGGCCAACGTCCTGACTTTC
18	TRBV4-2	.	TRBD2	TRBJ2-4	CASRGGTSGNLGKNIQYF	TGTGCCAGCAGGGGGGGGACTAGCGGTAATTTGGGGAAAAACATTCAGTACTTC
18	TRBV4-3	.	.	TRBJ2-3	CATSEERKDQFSTDTQYF	TGCGCCACCTCGGAGGAGCGGAAGGACCAATTTAGCACAGATACGCAGTATTTT
14	TRBV6-5	.	.	TRBJ2-5	CASRWEAGGETQYF	TGTGCCAGCCGGTGGGAGGCGGGTGGAGAGACCCAGTACTTC
16	TRBV18	.	TRBD2	TRBJ2-2	CASSPLLAGDTGELFF	TGTGCCAGCTCACCACTGCTAGCGGGAGACACCGGGGAGCTGTTTTTT
14	TRBV7-3	.	TRBD2	TRBJ2-1	CASSSMGRAGEQFF	TGTGCCAGCAGCTCCATGGGGAGGGCCGGTGAGCAGTTCTTC
17	TRBV30	.	.	TRBJ2-7	CAWSRRSVASTSYEQYF	TGTGCCTGGAGCCGTAGGTCGGTAGCGTCGACCTCCTACGAGCAGTACTTC
16	TRBV19	.	.	TRBJ1-1	CASSPQIAQKNTEAFF	TGTGCCAGTTCCCCTCAAATAGCCCAAAAGAACACTGAAGCTTTCTTT
15	TRBV12-5	.	TRBD1	TRBJ2-1	CASAPKGQSYNEQFF	TGTGCTAGTGCCCCGAAGGGACAGTCCTACAATGAGCAGTTCTTC
17	TRBV18	.	TRBD2	TRBJ2-1	CASGVLAGVSSYNEQFF	TGTGCCAGCGGGGTACTAGCGGGAGTATCCTCCTACAATGAGCAGTTCTTC
17	TRBV7-3	once	.	TRBJ2-3	CASSLRGRAPGTDTQYF	TGTGCCAGCAGCTTAAGGGGGCGTGCACCAGGCACAGATACGCAGTATTTT
14	TRBV28	once	TRBD2	TRBJ2-7	CASSCGTSGYEQYF	TGTGCCAGCAGTTGCGGGACTAGCGGGTACGAGCAGTACTTC
14	TRBV5-6	.	.	TRBJ1-2	CASSLGRRGHGYTF	TGTGCCAGCAGCTTGGGTCGCAGGGGCCATGGCTACACCTTC
15	TRBV18	once	TRBD1	TRBJ1-2	CASSNRGQGADDYTF	TGTGCCAGCTCCAACAGGGGGCAGGGCGCAGATGACTACACCTTC
12	TRBV13	.	.	TRBJ2-7	CASGASGRPQVF	TGTGCCAGCGGGGCTTCGGGCCGTCCTCAGGTCTTC
14	TRBV4-1	.	TRBD2	TRBJ2-7	CASSRTSGNYGQYF	TGCGCCAGCAGCCGGACTAGCGGGAACTACGGGCAGTACTTC
17	TRBV15	.	.	TRBJ2-7	CATSRGPGGNPTYEQYF	TGTGCCACCAGCAGAGGGCCAGGGGGGAATCCCACCTACGAGCAGTACTTC
16	TRBV29-1	.	.	TRBJ2-1	CSVTSGVKSSYNEQFF	TGCAGCGTAACCTCAGGGGTAAAGAGTTCCTACAATGAGCAGTTCTTC
14	TRBV27	.	.	TRBJ2-5	CASSFFLGAGPQYF	TGTGCCAGCAGTTTTTTTTTGGGGGCCGGGCCCCAGTACTTC
16	TRBV28	.	TRBD1	TRBJ2-1	CASRPGTGVSYNEQFF	TGTGCCAGCAGACCCGGGACAGGGGTGTCCTACAATGAGCAGTTCTTC
15	TRBV11-3	.	TRBD1	TRBJ1-2	CASSSLTGGEYGYTF	TGTGCCAGCAGCTCGTTGACAGGGGGGGAATATGGCTACACCTTC
14	TRBV6-5	.	.	TRBJ1-2	CASSASQTDYGYTF	TGTGCCAGCAGTGCGTCGCAGACAGACTATGGCTACACCTTC
14	TRBV6-5	.	.	TRBJ2-3	CAASGGASTDTQYF	TGTGCCGCATCTGGCGGTGCTAGCACAGATACGCAGTATTTT
14	TRBV25-1	.	TRBD2	TRBJ2-1	CASSWGGIYNEQFF	TGTGCCAGCAGTTGGGGGGGGATCTACAATGAGCAGTTCTTC